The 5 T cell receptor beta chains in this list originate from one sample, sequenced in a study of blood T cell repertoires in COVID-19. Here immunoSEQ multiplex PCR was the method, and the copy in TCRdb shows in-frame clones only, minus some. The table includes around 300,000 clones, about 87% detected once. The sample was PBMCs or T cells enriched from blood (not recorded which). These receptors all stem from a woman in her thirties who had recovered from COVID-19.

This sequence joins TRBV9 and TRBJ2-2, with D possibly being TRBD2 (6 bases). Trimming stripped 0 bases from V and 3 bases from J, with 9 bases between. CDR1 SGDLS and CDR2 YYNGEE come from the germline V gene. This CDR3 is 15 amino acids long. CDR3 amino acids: CASSVVPGDTGELFF. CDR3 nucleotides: TGTGCCAGCAGCGTAGTCCCGGGGGACACCGGGGAGCTGTTTTTT.

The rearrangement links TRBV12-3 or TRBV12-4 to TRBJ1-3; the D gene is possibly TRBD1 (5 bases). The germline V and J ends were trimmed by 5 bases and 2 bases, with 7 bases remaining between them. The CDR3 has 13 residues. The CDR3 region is CASSQGTGNTIYF. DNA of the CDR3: TGTGCCAGCAGTCAGGGAACTGGAAACACCATATATTTT.

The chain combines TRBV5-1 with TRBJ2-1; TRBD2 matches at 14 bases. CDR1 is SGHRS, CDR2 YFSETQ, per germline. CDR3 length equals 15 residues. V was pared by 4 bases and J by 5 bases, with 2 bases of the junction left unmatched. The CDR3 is CASSMGLAGDNEQFF. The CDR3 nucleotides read TGCGCCAGCAGCATGGGACTAGCGGGGGACAATGAGCAGTTCTTC.

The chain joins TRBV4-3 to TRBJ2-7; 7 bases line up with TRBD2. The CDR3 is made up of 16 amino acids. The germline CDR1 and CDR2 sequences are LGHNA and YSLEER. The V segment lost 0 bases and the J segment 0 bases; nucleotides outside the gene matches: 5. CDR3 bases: TGCGCCAGCAGCCAAGATAGGGTAGCGGGCTCCTACGAGCAGTACTTC. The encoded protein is CASSQDRVAGSYEQYF.

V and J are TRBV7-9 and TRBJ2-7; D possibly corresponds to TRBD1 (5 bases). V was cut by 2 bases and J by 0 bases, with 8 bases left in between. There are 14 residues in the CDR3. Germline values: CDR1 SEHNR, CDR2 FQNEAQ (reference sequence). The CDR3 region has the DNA TGTGCCAGCAGCTTAATAGGGGACTCCTACGAGCAGTACTTC. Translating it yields CASSLIGDSYEQYF. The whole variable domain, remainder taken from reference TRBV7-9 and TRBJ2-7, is DTGVSQNPRHKITKRGQNVTFRCDPISEHNRLYWYRQTLGQGPEFLTYFQNEAQLEKSRLLSDRFSAERPKGSFSTLEIQRTEQGDSAMYLCASSLIGDSYEQYFGPGTRLTVT.